This TCR beta chain appears in the sequencing data of a study of shared clonotypes between healthy human individuals. The sample holds one count of this clone. Libraries were prepared by immunoSEQ multiplex PCR; TCRdb keeps only in-frame clonotypes and omits some of them. Among 1.4 million to 1.5 million clones, more than 95% were seen once, and the ten largest hold roughly 1.2%. The study drew all its donors from Caucasian adults living in Nashville, Tennessee. The junction had 8 bases not matched to a gene; V was cut back by 5 bases and J by 3 bases. CDR3 length: 15 residues. CDR1 SGHRS and CDR2 YFSETQ come from the germline V gene.

The source of this sequence is a man aged 25 to 45 in good health. The chain employs TRBV5-1 and TRBJ2-1; 7 positions match TRBD1. Sequencing was performed on naive CD4+ T cells sorted from blood. Documented subset: CD45RA+ positively selected. The CDR3 coding sequence is TGCGCCAGCAGTCAACAGGGGATTGGCTACAATGAGCAGTTCTTC. This encodes CASSQQGIGYNEQFF.